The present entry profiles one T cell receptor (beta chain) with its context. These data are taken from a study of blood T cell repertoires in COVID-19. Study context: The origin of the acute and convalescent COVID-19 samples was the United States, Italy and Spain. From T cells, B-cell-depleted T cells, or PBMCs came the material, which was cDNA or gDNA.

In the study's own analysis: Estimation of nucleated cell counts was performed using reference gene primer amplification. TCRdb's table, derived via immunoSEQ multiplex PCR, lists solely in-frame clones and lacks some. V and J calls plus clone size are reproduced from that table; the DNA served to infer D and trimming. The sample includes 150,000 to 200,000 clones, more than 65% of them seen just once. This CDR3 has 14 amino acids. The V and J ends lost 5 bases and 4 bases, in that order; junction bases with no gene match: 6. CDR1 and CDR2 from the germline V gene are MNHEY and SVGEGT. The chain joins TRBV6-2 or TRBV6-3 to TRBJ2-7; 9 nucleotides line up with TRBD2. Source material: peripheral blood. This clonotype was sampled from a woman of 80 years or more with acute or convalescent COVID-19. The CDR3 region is CASSAGTSLYEQYF. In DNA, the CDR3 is TGTGCCAGCAGTGCCGGGACTAGCTTGTACGAGCAGTACTTC.